This T cell receptor beta chain emerged from a study of cytomegalovirus exposure and HLA in healthy donors. General study findings and limits: A later analysis found common viral pathogens apparently linked to several of the most significant clusters. Owing to their indistinguishability, certain V segments, notably TRBV6-2 and TRBV6-3, were excluded. After further analysis at a later stage, around 17,000 TCR beta sequences were associated with HLA alleles at 0.05 false discovery rate.

Whereas donors were nominally healthy upon sampling, unrecorded immune exposures were probable. As to this clone: As yet, its antigen is unknown.

With 0 bases removed from V and 1 base from J, the gap between germline ends came to 10 bases. Germline values: CDR1 MNHNY, CDR2 SVGAGI (reference sequence). This CDR3 has 16 amino acids. PCR employed 60 Vbeta and 13 Jbeta primers. Sequencing was performed with immunoSEQ multiplex PCR; in TCRdb, only in-frame clones are kept and a portion is missing. The sample carries about 130,000 clones, about 85% recorded once. The V gene is TRBV6-6, the J gene TRBJ2-1; possibly TRBD2 for D (6 bases). What was sequenced was PBMCs. The clonotype comes from a boy between 5 and 17 years old in good health and CMV-seronegative. The CDR3 DNA sequence: TGTGCCAGCAGTTACTCGTGGGAGGAATCCTACAATGAGCAGTTCTTC. It specifies CASSYSWEESYNEQFF.